This T cell receptor beta chain was documented in a study of cytomegalovirus exposure and HLA in healthy donors. The PCR had 60 Vbeta and 13 Jbeta primers. Sequencing was performed with immunoSEQ multiplex PCR; in TCRdb, only in-frame clones are kept and a portion is missing. The sample has about 190,000 clones; roughly four fifths are singletons. Source material: PBMCs. The receptor comes from a young woman in good health and CMV-seropositive.

CDR3 DNA sequence: TGTGCCAGCAGCCAGACAGGGGGCGAGCAGCCCCAGCATTTT. This sequence encodes CASSQTGGEQPQHF. The rearrangement uses TRBV4-2 and TRBJ1-5; 10 bases match TRBD1. The J segment lost 7 bases and the V segment lost 3 bases, leaving 3 bases of the junction unmatched. CDR3 length: 14 amino acids. Germline CDR1 and CDR2: LGHNA and YNFKEQ.